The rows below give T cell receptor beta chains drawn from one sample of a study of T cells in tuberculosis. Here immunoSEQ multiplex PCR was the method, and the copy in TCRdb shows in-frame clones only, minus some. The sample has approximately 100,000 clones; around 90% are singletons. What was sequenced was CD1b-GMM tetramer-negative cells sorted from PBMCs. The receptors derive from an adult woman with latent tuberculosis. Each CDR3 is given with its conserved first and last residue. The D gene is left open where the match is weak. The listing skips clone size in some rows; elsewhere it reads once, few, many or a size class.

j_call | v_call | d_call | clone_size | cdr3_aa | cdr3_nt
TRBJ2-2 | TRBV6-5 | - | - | CASSRDWNTGELFF | TGTGCCAGCAGTCGTGACTGGAACACCGGGGAGCTGTTTTTT
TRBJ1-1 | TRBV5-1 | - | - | CASSLAKIGVNTEAFF | TGCGCCAGCAGCTTGGCCAAAATAGGGGTGAACACTGAAGCTTTCTTT
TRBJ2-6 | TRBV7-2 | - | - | CASSTVVHSGANVLTF | TGTGCCAGCAGCACGGTTGTCCACTCTGGGGCCAACGTCCTGACTTTC
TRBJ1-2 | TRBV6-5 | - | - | CASSYAAGGYTF | TGTGCCAGCAGTTACGCAGCGGGCGGCTACACCTTC
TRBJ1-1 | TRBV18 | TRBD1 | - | CASSPPGQERQAFF | TGTGCCAGCTCACCACCCGGACAGGAACGGCAAGCTTTCTTT
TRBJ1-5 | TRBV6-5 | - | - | CASSYSGVSNQPQHF | TGTGCCAGCAGTTACTCCGGGGTAAGCAATCAGCCCCAGCATTTT
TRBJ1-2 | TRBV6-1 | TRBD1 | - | CASSVEQGHYGYTF | TGTGCCAGCAGTGTAGAACAGGGGCACTATGGCTACACCTTC
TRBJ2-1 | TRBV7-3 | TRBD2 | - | CASSSLAGSSYNEQFF | TGTGCCAGCAGCTCATTAGCGGGGAGCTCCTACAATGAGCAGTTCTTC
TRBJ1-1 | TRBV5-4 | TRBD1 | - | CASSAKTGLNTEAFF | TGTGCCAGCAGCGCGAAGACAGGGTTGAACACTGAAGCTTTCTTT
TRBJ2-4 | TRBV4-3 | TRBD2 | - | CASSQGSGGAHIQYF | TGCGCCAGCAGCCAAGGAAGCGGGGGGGCCCACATTCAGTACTTC
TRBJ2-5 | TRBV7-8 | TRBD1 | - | CASSLGDRAETQYF | TGTGCCAGCAGCTTAGGAGACAGGGCAGAGACCCAGTACTTC
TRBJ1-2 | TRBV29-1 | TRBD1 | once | CSASDRAPYYGYTF | TGCAGCGCTTCGGACAGGGCGCCTTACTATGGCTACACCTTC
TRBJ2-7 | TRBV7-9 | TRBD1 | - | CASSYSGTGGYEQYF | TGTGCCAGCAGCTATTCCGGGACAGGGGGTTACGAGCAGTACTTC
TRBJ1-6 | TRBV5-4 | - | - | CASSLKLQGWNSPLHF | TGTGCCAGCAGCCTAAAGCTACAGGGATGGAATTCACCCCTCCACTTT
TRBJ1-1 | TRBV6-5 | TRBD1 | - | CASSSRQGMANTEAFF | TGTGCCAGCAGTTCGCGACAGGGGATGGCGAACACTGAAGCTTTCTTT
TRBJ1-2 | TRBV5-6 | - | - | CASSPSQQGPYGYTF | TGTGCCAGCAGCCCCTCTCAACAGGGCCCCTATGGCTACACCTTC
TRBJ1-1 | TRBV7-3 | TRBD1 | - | CASSLTGTEAFF | TGTGCCAGCAGCCTGACAGGGACTGAAGCTTTCTTT
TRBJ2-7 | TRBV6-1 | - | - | CASSVSLSSYEQYF | TGTGCCAGCAGTGTAAGTCTGAGCTCCTACGAGCAGTACTTC
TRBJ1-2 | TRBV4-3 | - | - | CASSQDLGQRYGYTF | TGCGCCAGCAGCCAAGATCTCGGCCAGAGGTATGGCTACACCTTC
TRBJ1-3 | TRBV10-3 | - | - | CAIRAEGDSGNTIYF | TGTGCCATCAGAGCTGAGGGGGACTCTGGAAACACCATATATTTT
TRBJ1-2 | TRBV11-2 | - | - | CASSRGQTNYGYTF | TGTGCCAGCAGCCGCGGACAGACTAACTATGGCTACACCTTC
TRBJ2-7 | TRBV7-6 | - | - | CASSSLQKQGEQYF | TGTGCCAGCAGCTCGTTACAAAAACAGGGCGAGCAGTACTTC
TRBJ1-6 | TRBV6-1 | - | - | CASSGTESSYNSPLHF | TGTGCCAGCAGTGGGACAGAGAGCTCCTATAATTCACCCCTCCACTTT
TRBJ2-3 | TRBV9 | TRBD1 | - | CASSQGGTDTQYF | TGTGCCAGCAGCCAGGGGGGCACAGATACGCAGTATTTT
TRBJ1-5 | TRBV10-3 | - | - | CAISESSQPQHF | TGTGCCATCAGTGAGTCAAGCCAGCCCCAGCATTTT
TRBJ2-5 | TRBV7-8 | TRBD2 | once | CASSPSGLVGETQYF | TGTGCCAGCAGCCCGTCGGGACTAGTCGGAGAGACCCAGTACTTC
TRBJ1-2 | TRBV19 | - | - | CASSNRVYGYTF | TGTGCCAGTAGTAATCGAGTGTATGGCTACACCTTC
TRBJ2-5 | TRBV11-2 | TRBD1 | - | CASSRTGYQETQYF | TGTGCCAGCAGCCGGACAGGTTACCAAGAGACCCAGTACTTC
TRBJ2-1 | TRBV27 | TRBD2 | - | CASIGGGAYNEQFF | TGTGCCAGCATCGGGGGGGGCGCCTACAATGAGCAGTTCTTC
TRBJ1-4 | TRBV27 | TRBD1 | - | CASSSRRGLGEKLFF | TGTGCCAGCAGTTCTCGCAGGGGGCTTGGGGAAAAACTGTTTTTT
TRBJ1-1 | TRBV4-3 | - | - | CASSLGGMNTEAFF | TGCGCCAGCAGCCTAGGAGGGATGAACACTGAAGCTTTCTTT
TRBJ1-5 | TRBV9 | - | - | CASSTSGVGGQPQHF | TGTGCCAGCAGCACCTCCGGGGTCGGAGGTCAGCCCCAGCATTTT
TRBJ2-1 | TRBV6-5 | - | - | CASSGAPYNEQFF | TGTGCCAGCAGTGGAGCCCCCTACAATGAGCAGTTCTTC
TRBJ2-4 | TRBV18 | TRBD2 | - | CASSPPTQRGLNIQYF | TGTGCCAGCTCACCACCAACCCAGCGGGGGTTAAACATTCAGTACTTC
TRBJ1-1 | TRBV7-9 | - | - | CASSFLGASAEAFF | TGTGCCAGCAGCTTCCTGGGGGCGTCGGCTGAAGCTTTCTTT